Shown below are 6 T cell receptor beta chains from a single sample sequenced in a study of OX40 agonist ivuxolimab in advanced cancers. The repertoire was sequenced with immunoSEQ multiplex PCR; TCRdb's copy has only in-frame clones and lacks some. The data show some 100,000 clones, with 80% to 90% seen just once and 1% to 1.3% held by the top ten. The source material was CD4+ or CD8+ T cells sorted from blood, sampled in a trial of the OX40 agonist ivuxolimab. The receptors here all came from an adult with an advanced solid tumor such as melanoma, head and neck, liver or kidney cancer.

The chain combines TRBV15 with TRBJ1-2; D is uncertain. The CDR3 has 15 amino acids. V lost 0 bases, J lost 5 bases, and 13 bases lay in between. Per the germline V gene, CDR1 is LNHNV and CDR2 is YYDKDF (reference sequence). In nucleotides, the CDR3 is TGTGCCACCAGCAGAGATAGGGAGACAACGTATGGCTACACCTTC. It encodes CATSRDRETTYGYTF.

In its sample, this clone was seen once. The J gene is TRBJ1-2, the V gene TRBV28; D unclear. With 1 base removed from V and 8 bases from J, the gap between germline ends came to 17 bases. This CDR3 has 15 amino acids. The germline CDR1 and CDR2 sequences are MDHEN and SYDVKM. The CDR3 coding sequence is TGTGCCAGCAGTTTATTCGGGAGGAGAGGATCCGGCTACACCTTC. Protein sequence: CASSLFGRRGSGYTF.

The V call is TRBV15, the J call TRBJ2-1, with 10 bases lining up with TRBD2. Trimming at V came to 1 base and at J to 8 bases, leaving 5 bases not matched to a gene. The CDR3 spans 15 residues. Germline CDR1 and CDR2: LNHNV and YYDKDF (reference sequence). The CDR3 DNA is TGTGCCACCAGCAGAGTGAGCGGGGGGGCTGATGAGCAGTTCTTC. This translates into CATSRVSGGADEQFF.

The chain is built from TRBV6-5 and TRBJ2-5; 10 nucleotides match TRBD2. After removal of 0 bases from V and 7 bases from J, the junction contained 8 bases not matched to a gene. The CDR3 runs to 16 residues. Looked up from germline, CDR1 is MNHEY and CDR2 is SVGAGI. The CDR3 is CASSYSGTSAPGTQYF. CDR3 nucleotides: TGTGCCAGCAGTTACTCTGGGACTAGCGCTCCTGGGACCCAGTACTTC.

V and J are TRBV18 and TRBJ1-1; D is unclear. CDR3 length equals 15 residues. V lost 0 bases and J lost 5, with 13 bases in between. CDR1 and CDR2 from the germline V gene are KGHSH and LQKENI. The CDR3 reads CASSPPNIAGTEAFF. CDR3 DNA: TGTGCCAGCTCACCACCGAACATCGCTGGGACTGAAGCTTTCTTT.

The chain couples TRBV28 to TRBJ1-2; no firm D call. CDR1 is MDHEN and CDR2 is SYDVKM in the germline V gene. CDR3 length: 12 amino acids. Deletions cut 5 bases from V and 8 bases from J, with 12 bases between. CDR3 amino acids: CASSPTQGGYTF. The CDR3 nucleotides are TGTGCCAGCAGTCCGACCCAAGGCGGCTACACCTTC.